The 9 T cell receptor beta chains presented below share a single source sample, sequenced in a study of blood T cell repertoires in COVID-19. Clones were read by immunoSEQ multiplex PCR, and TCRdb kept only the in-frame ones, dropping some. Of tens of thousands of clones in the sample, approximately 80% were seen once. What was sequenced was peripheral blood. These receptors were collected from a woman in her 70s with acute or convalescent COVID-19.

The chain is built from TRBV5-8 and TRBJ1-5, with 11 nucleotides matching TRBD1. J gave up 5 bases and V 3 bases, and 4 bases lay outside the gene matches. CDR3 length: 15 residues. The germline gives CDR1 SGHTS, CDR2 YDEGEE. The DNA of the CDR3 is TGTGCCAGCAGCTATGGGACAGGGGGGTATCAGCCCCAGCATTTT. It yields the protein CASSYGTGGYQPQHF.

This clone has just one count. This chain links TRBV12-5 with TRBJ2-1, with 13 bases aligning to TRBD2. Trimming cost V 0 bases and J 9 bases; bases outside gene matches: 20. Germline assignment: CDR1 LGHNT and CDR2 FRNRAP. The CDR3 has 21 amino acids. CDR3: CASGLVQLLAGGRHSFAEQFF. The DNA for the CDR3 is TGTGCTAGTGGTTTGGTACAGCTACTAGCGGGGGGGCGTCATTCCTTCGCTGAGCAGTTCTTC.

The rearrangement uses TRBV9 and TRBJ2-7; TRBD1 aligns across 10 bases. Germline CDR1 SGDLS, CDR2 YYNGEE. J gave up 3 bases and V 0 bases, and 9 bases lay outside the gene matches. This CDR3 has 17 amino acids. CDR3 sequence (DNA): TGTGCCAGCAGCGTAGCCGCCTCGGGACAGGGGTACTACGAGCAGTACTTC. Its translation is CASSVAASGQGYYEQYF.

The table lists this clone with a count of one. The chain joins TRBV18 to TRBJ1-1; D is perhaps TRBD1 (5 bases). V gave up 3 bases and J gave up 5 bases, with 25 bases separating them. Germline V lookup: CDR1 KGHSH, CDR2 LQKENI. This CDR3 contains 18 residues. The CDR3 DNA is TGTGCCAGCTCACCCGCCGCTAGGGACTCCGTACGTCGGACTGAAGCTTTCTTT. Translating gives CASSPAARDSVRRTEAFF. The whole variable domain, filled in from reference TRBV18 and TRBJ1-1, reads NAGVMQNPRHLVRRRGQEARLRCSPMKGHSHVYWYRQLPEEGLKFMVYLQKENIIDESGMPKERFSAEFPKEGPSILRIQQVVRGDSAAYFCASSPAARDSVRRTEAFFGQGTRLTVV.

This CDR3 is CASREQETQYF. As DNA, the CDR3 is TGTGCCAGCAGGGAGCAAGAGACCCAGTACTTC. The chain carries TRBV2 and TRBJ2-5; D call uncertain. The CDR3 totals 11 residues. V lost 6 bases and J lost 2, with 4 bases in between. The germline gives CDR1 SNHLY, CDR2 FYNNEI. The variable domain in full, completed from reference TRBV2 and TRBJ2-5, reads EPEVTQTPSHQVTQMGQEVILRCVPISNHLYFYWYRQILGQKVEFLVSFYNNEISEKSEIFDDQFSVERPDGSNFTLKIRSTKLEDSAMYFCASREQETQYFGPGTRLLVL.

The chain employs TRBV5-4 and TRBJ2-5; D possibly corresponds to TRBD2 (7 bases). This CDR3 has 16 amino acids. Germline V gene lookup returns CDR1 SGHNT and CDR2 YYREEE (reference sequence). V was pared by 5 bases and J by 4 bases, with 21 bases between. The CDR3 region is CASSLLWGGLTETQYF. The CDR3 DNA reads as TGTGCCAGCAGTCTCCTATGGGGGGGGCTAACAGAGACCCAGTACTTC.

The J gene is TRBJ1-2, the V gene TRBV11-3; tentatively, D is TRBD1 (5 bases). V lost 5 bases and J 0 bases, leaving 7 bases between the germline ends. The CDR3 has 13 amino acids. Germline V CDR1 and CDR2: SGHNT, YENEEA. CDR3: CASSETANYGYTF. In DNA, the CDR3 is TGTGCCAGCAGCGAGACAGCTAACTATGGCTACACCTTC. Looking up the rest from reference TRBV11-3 and TRBJ1-2 gives the full variable domain: EAGVVQSPRYKIIEKKQPVAFWCNPISGHNTLYWYLQNLGQGPELLIRYENEEAVDDSQLPKDRFSAERLKGVDSTLKIQPAELGDSAVYLCASSETANYGYTFGSGTRLTVV.

The count of this clone is one. The rearrangement links TRBV7-2 to TRBJ2-3; TRBD2 matches at 12 bases. V was pared by 5 bases and J by 2 bases, with 5 bases of the junction left unmatched. The CDR3 consists of 16 residues. Germline loops: CDR1 SGHTA, CDR2 FQGNSA. The CDR3 region has the DNA TGTGCCAGCAGCCCGCGACTAGCGGGGGCCACAGATACGCAGTATTTT. Encoded protein: CASSPRLAGATDTQYF. Filled out from reference TRBV7-2 and TRBJ2-3, the complete variable domain reads GAGVSQSPSNKVTEKGKDVELRCDPISGHTALYWYRQSLGQGLEFLIYFQGNSAPDKSGLPSDRFSAERTGGSVSTLTIQRTQQEDSAVYLCASSPRLAGATDTQYFGPGTRLTVL.

In its sample, this clone was seen a few times. The chain joins TRBV2 to TRBJ1-2; D is unclear. Between the trimmed V and J ends, which lost 4 bases and 6 bases, there was a span of 18 bases. Germline CDR1 SNHLY, CDR2 FYNNEI. CDR3 length equals 15 residues. The CDR3 nucleotides read TGTGCCAGCAGTGCGTGGCGGGCCAGCCTCGATGGCTACACCTTC. Translation gives CASSAWRASLDGYTF.